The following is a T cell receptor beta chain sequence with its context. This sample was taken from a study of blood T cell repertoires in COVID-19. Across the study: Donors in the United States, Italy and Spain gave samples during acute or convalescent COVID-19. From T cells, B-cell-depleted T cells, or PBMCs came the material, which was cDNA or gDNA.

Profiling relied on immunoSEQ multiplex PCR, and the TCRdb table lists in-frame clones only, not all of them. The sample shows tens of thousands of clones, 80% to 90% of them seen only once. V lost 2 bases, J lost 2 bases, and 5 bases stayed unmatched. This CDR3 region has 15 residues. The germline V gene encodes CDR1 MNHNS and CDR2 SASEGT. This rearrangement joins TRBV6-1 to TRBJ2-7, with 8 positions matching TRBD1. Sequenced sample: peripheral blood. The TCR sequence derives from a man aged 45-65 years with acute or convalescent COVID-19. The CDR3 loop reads CASSEMGQVTYEQYF. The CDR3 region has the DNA TGTGCCAGCAGTGAAATGGGACAGGTAACCTACGAGCAGTACTTC.